One sample yielded the 23 T cell receptor beta chains listed below, sequenced in a study of blood T cells in healthy people across ages (dated by TCRdb to between 2014 and 2017). Libraries were made using 5' RACE. Instrument on record: Illumina HiSeq 2500. A second PCR of about 7 to 12 cycles was run with a J-beta primer mix and a sample-barcoded 5' primer. The public reads were quality trimmed at Q25 with fastp and then assembled into clones with MiXCR by TCRdb, keeping productive beta chains. Records with the same CDR3 protein are collapsed into one entry carrying the most frequent genes and DNA. The sample table records roughly 1,800,000 distinct CDR3 sequences; 40% to 55% of these occur just once. The ten largest account for roughly 2% of the sample. The sample taken for sequencing was blood. These receptors came from a woman between 35 and 50 years old in good health.

The CDR3 is CASSRTGLLSSYEQYF. The DNA for the CDR3 is TGTGCCAGCAGCCGTACAGGGTTGTTGAGCTCCTACGAGCAGTACTTC. The chain is built from TRBV3-1 and TRBJ2-7; perhaps TRBD1 as D (6 bases). The V and J ends lost 4 bases and 0 bases respectively, with 16 bases between them. Germline assignment: CDR1 LGHDT and CDR2 YNNKEL (reference sequence). CDR3 size: 16 residues.

This chain uses TRBV21-1 with TRBJ2-3; the listed D gene, TRBD2, was not tested against the DNA. TRBV21-1 is termed a pseudogene. The length of the CDR3 is 16 residues. CDR3 sequence reads: CASSKEERADTDTQYF. DNA of the CDR3: TGTGCCAGCAGCAAAGAAGAAAGGGCAGACACAGATACGCAGTATTTT.

This clonotype was observed a few times. This chain joins TRBV24-1 and TRBJ2-5, with 8 bases identical to TRBD2. The J call could be wrong; TRBJ2-7 is a better fit for the DNA end. This CDR3 spans 13 amino acids. Germline assignment: CDR1 KGHDR and CDR2 SFDVKD. In nucleotides, the CDR3 is TGTGCCACCAGCGCGGGACTAGTTGCCGAGCAGTACTTC. It yields the protein CATSAGLVAEQYF.

The V call is TRBV29-1, the J call TRBJ1-5; D gene unclear. Trimming removed 0 bases from V and 7 bases from J, with 7 bases in between. The germline V gene encodes CDR1 SQVTM and CDR2 ANQGSEA. The CDR3 has 12 residues. In DNA form, the CDR3 reads TGCAGCGTTGAAGATCCGAGGCAGCCCCAGCATTTT. Its protein is CSVEDPRQPQHF.

This CDR3 reads CASSSVGSSYNEQYF. Here the CDR3 DNA reads TGCGCCAGCAGCTCGGTTGGGAGCTCCTACAATGAGCAGTACTTC. The gene calls are TRBV5-1 and TRBJ2-1, with D maybe TRBD2 (5 bases). The J call may not be correct, given that the DNA end is closer to TRBJ2-7. Germline lookup yields CDR1 SGHRS and CDR2 YFSETQ. The CDR3 totals 15 residues.

The rearrangement uses TRBV7-9 and TRBJ2-3; the match to TRBD2 covers 12 bases. Germline CDR1 is SEHNR and CDR2 is FQNEAQ (reference sequence). V lost 5 bases, J lost 3 bases, and 3 bases stayed unmatched. The CDR3 runs to 15 residues. The CDR3 DNA reads as TGTGCCAGCAGCCCTAGCGGGGGGGAGACAGATACGCAGTATTTT. It translates to CASSPSGGETDTQYF. The full variable domain, its missing parts supplied by reference TRBV7-9 and TRBJ2-3, is DTGVSQNPRHKITKRGQNVTFRCDPISEHNRLYWYRQTLGQGPEFLTYFQNEAQLEKSRLLSDRFSAERPKGSFSTLEIQRTEQGDSAMYLCASSPSGGETDTQYFGPGTRLTVL.

This clonotype was seen a handful of times. This rearrangement joins TRBV20-1 to TRBJ2-4; D gene unclear. Germline CDR1 DFQATT, CDR2 SNEGSKA (reference sequence). Trimming cost V 5 bases and J 9 bases, with 14 bases left between them. The length of the CDR3 is 12 residues. CDR3 loop: CSAPPSMGIQYF. CDR3 nucleotide sequence: TGCAGTGCTCCCCCTTCGATGGGCATTCAGTACTTC.

V is TRBV20-1 and J is TRBJ1-2; perhaps TRBD1 as D (5 bases). Per the germline V gene, CDR1 is DFQATT and CDR2 is SNEGSKA (reference sequence). V was pared by 3 bases and J by 4 bases, with 12 bases between. CDR3 length equals 13 residues. The DNA of the CDR3 is TGCAGTGCTAGTACAGGACACACCTATGGCTACACCTTC. This encodes CSASTGHTYGYTF.

This chain uses TRBV2 with TRBJ1-2; D not resolved. Between the trimmed V and J ends, which lost 7 bases and 4 bases, there was a span of 7 bases. The CDR3 spans 11 residues. The germline CDR1 and CDR2 sequences are SNHLY and FYNNEI. CDR3 protein: CASKFSYGYTF. Here the CDR3 DNA reads TGTGCCAGCAAGTTCTCCTATGGCTACACCTTC.

The chain uses TRBV29-1 and TRBJ2-5, with TRBD1 matching over 9 bases. Germline-derived CDR1 and CDR2 are SQVTM and ANQGSEA. The CDR3 extends over 12 amino acids. The ends lost 7 bases at V and 6 bases at J; junction bases unmatched: 6. The CDR3 bases are TGCAGCGGCACAGGGGGCTACCAGACCCAGTACTTC. It codes for CSGTGGYQTQYF.

The chain links TRBV20-1 to TRBJ2-5; 9 bases agree with TRBD1. CDR3 size: 12 residues. Trimming cost V 5 bases and J 7 bases; bases outside gene matches: 5. Germline V gene sequence: CDR1 DFQATT, CDR2 SNEGSKA (reference sequence). CDR3 coding DNA: TGCAGTGCTTCACAGGGGGCTGGGACCCAGTACTTC. It yields the protein CSASQGAGTQYF.

This clonotype was counted between two and nine times. This chain connects TRBV20-1 to TRBJ2-7, with D perhaps matching TRBD1 (6 bases). V lost 6 bases and J 1 base, leaving 16 bases between the germline ends. Germline values: CDR1 DFQATT, CDR2 SNEGSKA (reference sequence). The CDR3 is 14 amino acids. CDR3 nucleotides: TGCAGTGCGCCCGGGACACTACCTTCCTACGAGCAGTACTTC. This sequence encodes CSAPGTLPSYEQYF.

The CDR3 coding sequence is TGCAGCGCCCAGCGGGGGGACTACGAGCAGTACTTC. It codes for CSAQRGDYEQYF. The chain carries TRBV29-1 and TRBJ2-7, with 9 nucleotides matching TRBD2. The CDR3 has 12 amino acids. The J segment lost 3 bases and the V segment lost 7 bases, leaving 4 bases of the junction unmatched. The germline CDR1 and CDR2 sequences are SQVTM and ANQGSEA.

The rearrangement links TRBV5-6 to TRBJ2-1, with D tentatively TRBD1 or TRBD2 (6 bases each). Trimming removed 3 bases from V and 0 bases from J, with 13 bases in between. CDR3 length: 16 amino acids. Germline V gene lookup returns CDR1 SGHDT and CDR2 YYEEEE. The CDR3, as DNA: TGTGCCAGCAGCTCTACAAAGGGGGGCTCCTACAATGAGCAGTTCTTC. It yields the protein CASSSTKGGSYNEQFF.

CDR3 DNA sequence: TGTGCCAGCAGCTTGGGGAGGAGCAATTCCTACGAGCAGTACTTC. Amino acids: CASSLGRSNSYEQYF. V is TRBV7-2 and J is TRBJ2-7; perhaps TRBD2 as D (6 bases). Trimming pared 3 bases from V and 1 base from J, leaving 13 bases between. CDR1 is SGHTA, CDR2 FQGNSA, per germline. This CDR3 is 15 amino acids long. The variable domain in full, with the rest retrieved from reference TRBV7-2 and TRBJ2-7, is GAGVSQSPSNKVTEKGKDVELRCDPISGHTALYWYRQSLGQGLEFLIYFQGNSAPDKSGLPSDRFSAERTGGSVSTLTIQRTQQEDSAVYLCASSLGRSNSYEQYFGPGTRLTVT.

The sample holds one count of this clonotype. The chain employs TRBV4-2 and TRBJ1-1; D perhaps matches TRBD1 (5 bases). V was clipped by 4 bases and J by 2 bases, with 11 bases between them. This CDR3 has 14 residues. Germline-derived CDR1 and CDR2 are LGHNA and YNFKEQ. This chain's CDR3 is CASSRDGGNTEAFF. The CDR3 DNA follows: TGTGCCAGCAGCCGAGACGGGGGAAACACTGAAGCTTTCTTT.

V gene TRBV10-3 combines with J gene TRBJ1-1; D unclear. The CDR3 extends over 12 amino acids. Germline CDR1 and CDR2: ENHRY and SYGVKD. V lost 11 bases and J lost 1, with 11 bases in between. CDR3 DNA: TGTGCCTCCAAGGACGGGAACACTGAAGCTTTCTTT. It specifies CASKDGNTEAFF.

The chain links TRBV24-1 to TRBJ2-7; 7 nucleotides match TRBD1. The ends lost 9 bases at V and 3 bases at J; junction bases unmatched: 4. The CDR3 has 12 residues. Per the germline V gene, CDR1 is KGHDR and CDR2 is SFDVKD. The CDR3 nucleotides read TGTGCCACCTGTCCAGGGGGCTACGAGCAGTACTTC. Translation gives CATCPGGYEQYF.

This clonotype was counted only a few times. This sequence joins TRBV4-1 and TRBJ1-2; 7 bases fit TRBD1. V shed 4 bases, J shed 11 bases, and the junction held 13 bases outside the gene matches. This CDR3 is 14 amino acids long. The V gene's germline CDR1 is MGHRA and CDR2 YSYEKL. The CDR3 is CASSLRQGQLGYTF. The CDR3 region has the DNA TGCGCCAGCAGCCTAAGACAGGGTCAACTAGGGTACACCTTC.

V gene TRBV6-5 combines with J gene TRBJ2-3; 9 bases match TRBD1. V lost 6 bases and J lost 1; bases outside the gene matches: 8. CDR3 size: 16 residues. Germline loops: CDR1 MNHEY, CDR2 SVGAGI. This chain's CDR3 is CASRQHTGGRTDTQYF. In DNA, the CDR3 is TGTGCCAGCAGGCAACATACAGGGGGCCGCACAGATACGCAGTATTTT.

V usage is TRBV7-9 and J usage is TRBJ1-6; D possibly corresponds to TRBD1 (5 bases). The CDR3 sequence is 13 residues long. With 5 bases removed from V and 9 bases from J, the gap between germline ends came to 11 bases. The germline V gene encodes CDR1 SEHNR and CDR2 FQNEAQ (reference sequence). This CDR3 reads CASSPEGRSPLHF. For the CDR3, the DNA is TGTGCCAGCAGCCCCGAGGGGCGTTCACCCCTCCACTTT.

The rearrangement links TRBV20-1 to TRBJ2-1; 10 bases are shared with TRBD1. The CDR3 runs 17 residues. Germline-derived CDR1 and CDR2 are DFQATT and SNEGSKA (reference sequence). With V trimmed by 0 bases and J by 7 bases, 12 bases remained unmatched. The CDR3 DNA sequence: TGCAGTGCTAGAGAGTTAAAACCGGGACAGGGGTATAATGAGCAGTTCTTC. This encodes CSARELKPGQGYNEQFF.

This clonotype was observed once. The J gene is TRBJ1-5, the V gene TRBV20-1; perhaps TRBD1 as D (5 bases). Germline CDR1 reads DFQATT; CDR2 reads SNEGSKA (reference sequence). This CDR3 region has 13 residues. V lost 1 base, J lost 5 bases, and 9 bases lay in between. CDR3 in DNA: TGCAGTGCTAGAGGGCAGGGTCATCAGCCCCAGCATTTT. Protein: CSARGQGHQPQHF.